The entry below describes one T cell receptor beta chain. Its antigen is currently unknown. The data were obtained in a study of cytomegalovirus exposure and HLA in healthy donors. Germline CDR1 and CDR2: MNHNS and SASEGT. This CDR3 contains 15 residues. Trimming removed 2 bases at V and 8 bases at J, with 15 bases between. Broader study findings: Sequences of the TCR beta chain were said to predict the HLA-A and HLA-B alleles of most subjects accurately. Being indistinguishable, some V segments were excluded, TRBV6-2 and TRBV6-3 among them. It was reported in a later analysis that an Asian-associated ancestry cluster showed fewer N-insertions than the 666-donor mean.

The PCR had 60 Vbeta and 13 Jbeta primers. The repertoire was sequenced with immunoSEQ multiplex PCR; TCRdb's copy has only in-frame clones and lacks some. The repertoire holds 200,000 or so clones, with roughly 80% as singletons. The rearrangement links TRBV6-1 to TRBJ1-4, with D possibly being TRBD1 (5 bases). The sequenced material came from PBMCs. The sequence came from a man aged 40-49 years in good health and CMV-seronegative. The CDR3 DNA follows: TGTGCCAGCAGTGAAAAACCGGGACTGGGAGAAAAACTGTTTTTT. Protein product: CASSEKPGLGEKLFF.